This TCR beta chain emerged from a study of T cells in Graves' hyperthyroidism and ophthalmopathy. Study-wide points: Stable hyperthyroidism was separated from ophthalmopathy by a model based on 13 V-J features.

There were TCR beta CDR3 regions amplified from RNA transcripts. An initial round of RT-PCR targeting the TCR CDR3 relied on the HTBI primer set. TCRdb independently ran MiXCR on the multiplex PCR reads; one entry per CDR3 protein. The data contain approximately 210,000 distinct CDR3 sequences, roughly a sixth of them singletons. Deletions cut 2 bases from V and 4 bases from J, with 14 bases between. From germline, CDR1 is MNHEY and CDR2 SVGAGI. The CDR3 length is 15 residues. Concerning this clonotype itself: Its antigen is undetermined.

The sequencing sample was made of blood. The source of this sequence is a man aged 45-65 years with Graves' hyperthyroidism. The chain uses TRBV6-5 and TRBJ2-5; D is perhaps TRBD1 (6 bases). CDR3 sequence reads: CASSYQSTGTETQYF. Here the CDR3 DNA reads TGTGCCAGCAGTTACCAGAGTACAGGGACAGAGACCCAGTACTTC.